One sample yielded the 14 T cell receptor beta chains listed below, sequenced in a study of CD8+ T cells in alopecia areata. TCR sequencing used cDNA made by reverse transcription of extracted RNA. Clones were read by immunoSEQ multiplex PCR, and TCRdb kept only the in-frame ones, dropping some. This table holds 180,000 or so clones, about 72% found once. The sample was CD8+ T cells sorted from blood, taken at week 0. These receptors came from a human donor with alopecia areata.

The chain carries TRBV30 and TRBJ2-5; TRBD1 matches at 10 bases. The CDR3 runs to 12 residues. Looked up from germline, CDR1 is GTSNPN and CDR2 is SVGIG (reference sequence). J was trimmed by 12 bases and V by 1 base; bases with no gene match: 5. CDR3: CAWSDGTGEEYF. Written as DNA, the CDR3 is TGTGCCTGGAGTGACGGGACAGGGGAAGAGTACTTC.

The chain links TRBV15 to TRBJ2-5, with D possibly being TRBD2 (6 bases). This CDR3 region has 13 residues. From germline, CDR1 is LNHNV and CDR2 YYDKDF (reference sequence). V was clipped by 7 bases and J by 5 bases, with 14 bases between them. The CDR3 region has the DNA TGTGCCACCACCATGGGACTGTCGGAGACCCAGTACTTC. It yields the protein CATTMGLSETQYF.

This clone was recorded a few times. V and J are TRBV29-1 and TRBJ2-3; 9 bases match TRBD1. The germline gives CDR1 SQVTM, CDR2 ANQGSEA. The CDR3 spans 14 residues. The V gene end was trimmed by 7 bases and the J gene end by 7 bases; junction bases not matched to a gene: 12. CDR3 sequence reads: CSAEDRGPPYTQYF. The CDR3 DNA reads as TGCAGCGCCGAGGACAGGGGTCCCCCCTATACGCAGTATTTT.

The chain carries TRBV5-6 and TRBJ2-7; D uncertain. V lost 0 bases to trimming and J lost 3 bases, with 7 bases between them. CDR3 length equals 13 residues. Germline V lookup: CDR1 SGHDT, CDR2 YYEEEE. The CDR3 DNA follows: TGTGCCAGCAGCTTGGGCCTGAACTACGAGCAGTACTTC. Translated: CASSLGLNYEQYF. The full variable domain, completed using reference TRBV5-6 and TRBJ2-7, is DAGVTQSPTHLIKTRGQQVTLRCSPKSGHDTVSWYQQALGQGPQFIFQYYEEEERQRGNFPDRFSGHQFPNYSSELNVNALLLGDSALYLCASSLGLNYEQYFGPGTRLTVT.

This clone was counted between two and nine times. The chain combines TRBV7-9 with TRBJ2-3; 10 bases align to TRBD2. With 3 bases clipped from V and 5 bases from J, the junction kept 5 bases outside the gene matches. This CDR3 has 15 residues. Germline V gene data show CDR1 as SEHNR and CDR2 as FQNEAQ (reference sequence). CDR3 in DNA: TGTGCCAGCAGCTTTCGAGCGGGGGGGCGAGATACGCAGTATTTT. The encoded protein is CASSFRAGGRDTQYF.

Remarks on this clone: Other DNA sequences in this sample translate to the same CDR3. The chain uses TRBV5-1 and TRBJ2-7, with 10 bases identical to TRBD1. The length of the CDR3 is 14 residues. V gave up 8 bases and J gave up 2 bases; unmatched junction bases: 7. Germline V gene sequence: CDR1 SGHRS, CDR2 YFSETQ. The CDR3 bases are TGCGCCAGTAGCGCCGGGACAGGGGCCTACGAGCAGTACTTC. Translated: CASSAGTGAYEQYF.

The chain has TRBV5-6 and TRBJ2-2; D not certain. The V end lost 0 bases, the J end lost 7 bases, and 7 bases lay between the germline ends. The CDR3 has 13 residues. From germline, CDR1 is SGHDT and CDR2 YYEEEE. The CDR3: CASSLVPGGELFF. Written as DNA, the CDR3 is TGTGCCAGCAGCTTGGTCCCAGGCGGGGAGCTGTTTTTT.

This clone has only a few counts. CDR3: CASSHPLGASTDTQYF. In DNA form, the CDR3 reads TGCGCCAGCAGCCACCCACTGGGAGCCAGCACAGATACGCAGTATTTT. The chain employs TRBV4-1 and TRBJ2-3; TRBD2 is a possible D gene (5 bases). The CDR3 covers 16 residues. Between the trimmed V and J ends, which lost 3 bases and 0 bases, there was a span of 13 bases. Germline lookup yields CDR1 MGHRA and CDR2 YSYEKL.

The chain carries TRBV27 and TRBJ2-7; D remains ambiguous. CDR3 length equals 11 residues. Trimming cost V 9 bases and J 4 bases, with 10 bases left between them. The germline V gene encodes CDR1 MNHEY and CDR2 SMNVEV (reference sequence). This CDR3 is CASGQAYEQYF. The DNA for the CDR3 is TGTGCCAGTGGGCAGGCTTACGAGCAGTACTTC.

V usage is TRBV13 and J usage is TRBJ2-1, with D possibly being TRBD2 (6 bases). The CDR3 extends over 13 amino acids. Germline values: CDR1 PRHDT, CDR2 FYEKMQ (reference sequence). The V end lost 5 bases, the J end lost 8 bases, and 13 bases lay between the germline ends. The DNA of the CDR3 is TGTGCCAGCAGCGCGGGACTGGCACATGAGCAGTTCTTC. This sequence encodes CASSAGLAHEQFF.

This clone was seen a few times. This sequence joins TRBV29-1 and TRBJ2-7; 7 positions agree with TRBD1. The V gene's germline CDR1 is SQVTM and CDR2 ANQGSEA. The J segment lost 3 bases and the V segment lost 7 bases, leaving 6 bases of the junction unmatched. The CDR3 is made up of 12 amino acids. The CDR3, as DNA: TGCAGCGGCCGGGACAGTGACTACGAGCAGTACTTC. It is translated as CSGRDSDYEQYF.

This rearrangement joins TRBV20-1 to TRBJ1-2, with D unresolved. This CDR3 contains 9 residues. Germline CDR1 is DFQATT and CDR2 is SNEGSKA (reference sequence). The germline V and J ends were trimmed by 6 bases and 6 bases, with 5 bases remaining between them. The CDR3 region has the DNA TGCAGTGCCCAGGATGGCTACACCTTC. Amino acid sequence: CSAQDGYTF.

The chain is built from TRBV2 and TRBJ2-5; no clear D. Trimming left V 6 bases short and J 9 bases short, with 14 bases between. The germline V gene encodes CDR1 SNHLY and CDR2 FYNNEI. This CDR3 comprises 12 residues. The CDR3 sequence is CASSLVSWAQYF. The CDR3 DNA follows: TGTGCCAGCAGCCTTGTTTCCTGGGCCCAGTACTTC.

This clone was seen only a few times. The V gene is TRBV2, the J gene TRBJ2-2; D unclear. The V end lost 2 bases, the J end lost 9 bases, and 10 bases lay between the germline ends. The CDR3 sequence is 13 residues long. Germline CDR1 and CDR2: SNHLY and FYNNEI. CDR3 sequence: CASSEQVAWELFF. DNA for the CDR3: TGTGCCAGCAGTGAACAGGTTGCGTGGGAGCTGTTTTTT. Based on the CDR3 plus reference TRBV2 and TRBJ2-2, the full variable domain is EPEVTQTPSHQVTQMGQEVILRCVPISNHLYFYWYRQILGQKVEFLVSFYNNEISEKSEIFDDQFSVERPDGSNFTLKIRSTKLEDSAMYFCASSEQVAWELFFGEGSRLTVL.